The 30 T cell receptor beta chains in this list originate from one sample, sequenced in a study of T cell changes during pregnancy in multiple sclerosis. Here immunoSEQ multiplex PCR was the method, and the copy in TCRdb shows in-frame clones only, minus some. The sample yields roughly 57,000 clones, around 92% seen once. Sequencing was performed on CD4+ T cells from peripheral blood mononuclear cells, taken after pregnancy. These receptors originate from a female donor with multiple sclerosis, enrolled in a pregnancy study.

V gene TRBV5-1 combines with J gene TRBJ2-1; D is unresolved. The V end lost 2 bases, the J end lost 5 bases, and 14 bases lay between the germline ends. The CDR3 contains 15 residues. Germline CDR1 and CDR2: SGHRS and YFSETQ. CDR3 nucleotides: TGCGCCAGCAGCTTAGCAGGAAATAGTGACAATGAGCAGTTCTTC. This codes for CASSLAGNSDNEQFF.

The chain couples TRBV5-6 to TRBJ2-7; TRBD1 agrees at 9 bases. The germline gives CDR1 SGHDT, CDR2 YYEEEE. J gave up 3 bases and V 4 bases, and 2 bases lay outside the gene matches. The length of the CDR3 is 13 residues. The CDR3 loop reads CASSQDRGYEQYF. The CDR3 DNA reads as TGTGCCAGCAGCCAGGACAGGGGCTACGAGCAGTACTTC.

This clone was observed once. The gene calls are TRBV18 and TRBJ1-1, with D possibly being TRBD1 (5 bases). Germline V gene data show CDR1 as KGHSH and CDR2 as LQKENI. V lost 3 bases, J lost 0 bases, and 11 bases lay in between. CDR3 size: 15 residues. CDR3 in DNA: TGTGCCAGCTCACCCCTGACAGCTATGAACACTGAAGCTTTCTTT. Amino acid sequence: CASSPLTAMNTEAFF.

The CDR3, as DNA: TGTGCCAGCAGCTTAGCTGGGGGGTCTAACTATGGCTACACCTTC. It codes for CASSLAGGSNYGYTF. V is TRBV7-3 and J is TRBJ1-2; maybe TRBD1 (5 bases). V was trimmed by 2 bases and J by 0 bases, leaving 10 bases between them. Germline values: CDR1 SGHTA, CDR2 FQGTGA. The CDR3 runs to 15 residues.

This clone was seen more than once but under ten times. V usage is TRBV12-5 and J usage is TRBJ2-7; the match to TRBD1 covers 7 bases. Germline lookup yields CDR1 LGHNT and CDR2 FRNRAP. The trim removed 0 bases at V and 3 bases at J, leaving 8 bases unmatched. The CDR3 consists of 16 residues. CDR3 loop: CASGLVAGGMVYEQYF. The DNA of the CDR3 is TGTGCTAGTGGTTTGGTGGCAGGGGGAATGGTCTACGAGCAGTACTTC. Based on the CDR3 plus reference TRBV12-5 and TRBJ2-7, the full variable domain is DARVTQTPRHKVTEMGQEVTMRCQPILGHNTVFWYRQTMMQGLELLAYFRNRAPLDDSGMPKDRFSAEMPDATLATLKIQPSEPRDSAVYFCASGLVAGGMVYEQYFGPGTRLTVT.

This chain joins TRBV9 and TRBJ2-5, with 9 nucleotides matching TRBD2. Trimming removed 6 bases from V and 5 bases from J; junction bases left unmatched: 8. This CDR3 comprises 14 residues. Germline V CDR1 and CDR2: SGDLS, YYNGEE. This CDR3 reads CASTLEAGGETQYF. CDR3 coding DNA: TGTGCCAGCACCCTTGAGGCGGGGGGGGAGACCCAGTACTTC.

A single count supports this clone. The chain carries TRBV4-3 and TRBJ1-5, with D hard to call. Germline V lookup: CDR1 LGHNA, CDR2 YSLEER. CDR3 length equals 20 residues. V was shortened by 0 bases and J by 7 bases, with 28 bases between the two germline ends. CDR3 bases: TGCGCCAGCAGCCAAGATCGGAGGGAAAACCTGGGAATTGGGAAACAGCCCCAGCATTTT. This sequence encodes CASSQDRRENLGIGKQPQHF.

The chain links TRBV18 to TRBJ1-2; D unresolved. Germline V gene data show CDR1 as KGHSH and CDR2 as LQKENI. The length of the CDR3 is 12 residues. Trimming took off 4 bases at V and 2 bases at J, with 5 bases between the two ends. The CDR3 region has the DNA TGTGCCAGCTCACTCCCAAACTATGGCTACACCTTC. Protein product: CASSLPNYGYTF.

The chain combines TRBV7-9 with TRBJ2-3; unclear D gene. The CDR3 has 15 residues. Trimming took off 1 base at V and 0 bases at J, with 8 bases between the two ends. CDR1 is SEHNR, CDR2 FQNEAQ, per germline (reference sequence). The CDR3 reads CASSLGLASTDTQYF. The CDR3 DNA follows: TGTGCCAGCAGCTTAGGGCTCGCTAGCACAGATACGCAGTATTTT.

CDR3 bases: TGTGCCACCAGGGAGGGAGGGGGGAGCTCCTACGAGCAGTACTTC. Translating gives CATREGGGSSYEQYF. The rearrangement uses TRBV15 and TRBJ2-7; weak D call: TRBD2 (7 bases). Germline V CDR1 and CDR2: LNHNV, YYDKDF (reference sequence). The germline V and J ends were trimmed by 6 bases and 0 bases, with 15 bases remaining between them. The CDR3 consists of 15 residues.

The chain carries TRBV7-3 and TRBJ2-5, with 10 nucleotides matching TRBD1. The CDR3 contains 16 residues. The germline gives CDR1 SGHTA, CDR2 FQGTGA. V lost 4 bases, J lost 5 bases, and 10 bases stayed unmatched. In nucleotides, the CDR3 is TGTGCCAGCAGCTCCGGGGACAGGGGAGGTATGGAGACCCAGTACTTC. The encoded protein is CASSSGDRGGMETQYF.

The chain recombines TRBV7-3 with TRBJ2-6; possible D gene TRBD1, 6 bases. Germline CDR1 is SGHTA and CDR2 is FQGTGA. The CDR3 has 16 amino acids. Between the trimmed V and J ends, which lost 5 bases and 2 bases, there was a span of 13 bases. The CDR3 nucleotides are TGTGCCAGCAGCCCGAACAGGGCCGCTGGGGCCAACGTCCTGACTTTC. Translating gives CASSPNRAAGANVLTF.

The J gene is TRBJ2-7, the V gene TRBV5-1; a weak D match, TRBD2 (6 bases). The V and J ends lost 0 bases and 1 base respectively, with 11 bases between them. The CDR3 spans 15 residues. CDR1 and CDR2 from the germline V gene are SGHRS and YFSETQ. CDR3 sequence reads: CASSLGGAGSYEQYF. The CDR3 DNA reads as TGCGCCAGCAGCTTGGGAGGGGCGGGATCCTACGAGCAGTACTTC. Full variable domain (missing parts from reference TRBV5-1 and TRBJ2-7): KAGVTQTPRYLIKTRGQQVTLSCSPISGHRSVSWYQQTPGQGLQFLFEYFSETQRNKGNFPGRFSGRQFSNSRSEMNVSTLELGDSALYLCASSLGGAGSYEQYFGPGTRLTVT.

This chain uses TRBV5-4 with TRBJ1-2, with D maybe TRBD1 (5 bases). The V end was cut by 4 bases, the J end by 4 bases, with 17 bases between. CDR1 and CDR2 from the germline V gene are SGHNT and YYREEE (reference sequence). The CDR3 runs 15 residues. The CDR3 loop reads CASSPPAGGGYGYTF. CDR3 DNA: TGTGCCAGCAGCCCGCCCGCGGGGGGGGGCTATGGCTACACCTTC.

The V gene is TRBV5-6, the J gene TRBJ2-7; D remains unclear. CDR3 length equals 13 residues. Germline V gives CDR1 SGHDT, CDR2 YYEEEE. The germline V and J ends were trimmed by 4 bases and 3 bases, with 11 bases remaining between them. This CDR3 reads CASSQSTRYEQYF. The CDR3 DNA reads as TGTGCCAGCAGCCAGTCGACTCGCTACGAGCAGTACTTC.

This chain joins TRBV10-1 and TRBJ1-5, with a weak D call TRBD1 (5 bases). V lost 10 bases and J lost 3, with 13 bases in between. The CDR3 has 13 residues. Germline CDR1 and CDR2: WNHNN and SYGVQD (reference sequence). The CDR3 loop is CANLRVVNQPQHF. As DNA, the CDR3 is TGCGCCAACCTCAGGGTGGTCAATCAGCCCCAGCATTTT.

The V gene is TRBV6-1, the J gene TRBJ2-3; 7 nucleotides line up with TRBD1. CDR1 MNHNS and CDR2 SASEGT come from the germline V gene. The ends lost 11 bases at V and 5 bases at J; junction bases unmatched: 16. This CDR3 region has 15 residues. CDR3 sequence: CAGAPLQGVGDTQYF. DNA for the CDR3: TGTGCCGGAGCCCCCTTGCAGGGGGTTGGAGATACGCAGTATTTT.

The rearrangement links TRBV7-2 to TRBJ2-1; 7 nucleotides agree with TRBD2. With 4 bases clipped from V and 0 bases from J, the junction kept 9 bases outside the gene matches. In germline, CDR1 is SGHTA, CDR2 FQGNSA. The CDR3 has 17 residues. The CDR3 sequence: CASSSWTSQSSYNEQFF. CDR3 nucleotide sequence: TGTGCCAGCAGCTCTTGGACTAGTCAGAGCTCCTACAATGAGCAGTTCTTC.

This clone was seen a single time. The J gene is TRBJ2-5, the V gene TRBV5-4; tentative D call: TRBD2 (5 bases). Germline V gene lookup returns CDR1 SGHNT and CDR2 YYREEE (reference sequence). Deletions cut 5 bases from V and 5 bases from J, with 7 bases between. The CDR3 spans 11 residues. CDR3 DNA: TGTGCCAGCAGTCGCGGGGAGACCCAGTACTTC. Its translation is CASSRGETQYF. The variable domain in full, with the rest retrieved from reference TRBV5-4 and TRBJ2-5, is ETGVTQSPTHLIKTRGQQVTLRCSSQSGHNTVSWYQQALGQGPQFIFQYYREEENGRGNFPPRFSGLQFPNYSSELNVNALELDDSALYLCASSRGETQYFGPGTRLLVL.

The chain recombines TRBV9 with TRBJ2-2; the match to TRBD2 covers 8 bases. The CDR3 runs 14 residues. Losses at the gene ends were 7 bases for V and 2 bases for J; bases not matched to a gene: 4. CDR1 is SGDLS, CDR2 YYNGEE, per germline. The CDR3 sequence is CASGLAGNTGELFF. CDR3 nucleotides: TGTGCCAGCGGGCTAGCGGGTAACACCGGGGAGCTGTTTTTT.

The chain links TRBV6-1 to TRBJ2-7; perhaps TRBD1 as D (5 bases). The CDR3 covers 13 residues. Germline V gene data show CDR1 as MNHNS and CDR2 as SASEGT. Trimming took 5 bases from V and 7 from J, leaving 15 bases between them. This CDR3 is CASSPPGSGEQYF. The CDR3 nucleotides read TGTGCCAGCAGTCCCCCCGGGTCAGGGGAGCAGTACTTC.

The chain uses TRBV6-1 and TRBJ2-7, with 9 bases identical to TRBD1. The CDR3 contains 16 residues. V shed 4 bases, J shed 4 bases, and the junction held 11 bases outside the gene matches. Looked up from germline, CDR1 is MNHNS and CDR2 is SASEGT. This CDR3 reads CASSGPTGGISYEQYF. The CDR3 bases are TGTGCCAGCAGTGGCCCGACAGGGGGGATCTCGTACGAGCAGTACTTC.

The CDR3 loop reads CASRRIHRSGTSGGLSYEQYF. The CDR3 bases are TGTGCCAGCCGGAGGATACACCGCTCCGGGACTAGCGGGGGCCTCTCCTACGAGCAGTACTTC. The chain joins TRBV9 to TRBJ2-7; TRBD2 agrees at 14 bases. Germline-derived CDR1 and CDR2 are SGDLS and YYNGEE. The V and J ends lost 7 bases and 0 bases, in that order; junction bases with no gene match: 21. The CDR3 has 21 amino acids.

V usage is TRBV7-3 and J usage is TRBJ2-3, with 9 bases fitting TRBD1. Germline V lookup: CDR1 SGHTA, CDR2 FQGTGA. V gave up 5 bases and J gave up 4 bases; unmatched junction bases: 7. This CDR3 has 15 amino acids. The CDR3 reads CASSPQHRGPDTQYF. The CDR3 bases are TGTGCCAGCAGCCCCCAACACAGGGGGCCAGATACGCAGTATTTT.

In DNA, the CDR3 is TGTGCCAGCAGTTTCTCCTCGACAGGGAACACTGAAGCTTTCTTT. As protein: CASSFSSTGNTEAFF. The chain employs TRBV27 and TRBJ1-1; tentatively, D is TRBD1 (6 bases). Trimming left V 3 bases short and J 1 base short, with 12 bases between. Germline V gene lookup returns CDR1 MNHEY and CDR2 SMNVEV (reference sequence). The CDR3 length is 15 residues.

Only a few counts were recorded for this clone. The chain carries TRBV2 and TRBJ1-5; the match to TRBD1 covers 8 bases. CDR1 and CDR2 (germline): SNHLY, FYNNEI. CDR3 length: 13 amino acids. After removal of 7 bases from V and 7 bases from J, the junction contained 6 bases not matched to a gene. The CDR3 loop reads CASKDREIQPQHF. The DNA for the CDR3 is TGTGCCAGCAAGGACAGGGAGATCCAGCCCCAGCATTTT.

Of note for this clone: At one boundary the junction diverges from the germline segment, which might be a read error. This sequence joins TRBV4-2 and TRBJ2-1; tentative D call: TRBD1 (5 bases). Germline CDR1 reads LGHNA; CDR2 reads YNFKEQ. The CDR3 loop spans 14 amino acids. The CDR3 DNA sequence: TGTGCCAGCAGCCTGGGGCCCTCCAACAATGAGCAGTTCTTC. It is translated as CASSLGPSNNEQFF.

The genes are TRBV4-3 and TRBJ2-3, with TRBD1 identical over 7 bases. This CDR3 has 16 amino acids. The V gene end was trimmed by 4 bases and the J gene end by 0 bases; junction bases not matched to a gene: 7. Germline-derived CDR1 and CDR2 are LGHNA and YSLEER. The CDR3: CASSLGTAPSTDTQYF. For the CDR3, the DNA is TGCGCCAGCAGCCTGGGGACAGCCCCTAGCACAGATACGCAGTATTTT.

V gene TRBV5-6 combines with J gene TRBJ2-5; a possible D gene is TRBD1 (7 bases). Germline V gene sequence: CDR1 SGHDT, CDR2 YYEEEE. This CDR3 has 18 residues. Trimming took off 4 bases at V and 0 bases at J, with 22 bases between the two ends. The CDR3 coding sequence is TGTGCCAGCAGCCACACACTCCAGGGGGGCGAGTACCAAGAGACCCAGTACTTC. Protein sequence: CASSHTLQGGEYQETQYF.

The V and J genes are TRBV7-2 and TRBJ1-1; 8 positions match TRBD1. CDR1 and CDR2 (germline): SGHTA, FQGNSA. Trimming at V came to 5 bases and at J to 7 bases, leaving 9 bases not matched to a gene. CDR3 length: 14 amino acids. Here the CDR3 reads CASSKNRGEGEAFF. As DNA, the CDR3 is TGTGCCAGCAGCAAAAACAGGGGGGAGGGTGAAGCTTTCTTT.